The 11 T cell receptor beta chains below all came from one sample that was sequenced in a study of T cell responses to AZD1222 COVID-19 vaccine (dated by TCRdb to about 2021). In the paper's terms, the time point label means: baseline before first vaccination. Library generation was performed with the immunoSEQ multiplex PCR assay. TCRdb holds this immuneACCESS table with in-frame rearrangements only. Some clones are missing; in checked studies, unresolved V genes explain under half, and the rest has no known cause. The sample table shows 130,000 or so clones, and approximately 91% are seen once. The ten biggest clones cover 1.5% to 2% of the sample. The material was peripheral blood, obtained on day 0 of AZD1222 vaccination. Receptors were obtained from an adult in good health.

This chain connects TRBV9 to TRBJ2-1; unclear D gene. CDR1 is SGDLS and CDR2 is YYNGEE in the germline V gene. The V end was cut by 0 bases, the J end by 7 bases, with 17 bases between. The CDR3 runs to 16 residues. In nucleotides, the CDR3 is TGTGCCAGCAGCGTAGTGACTTCAGCCTCCTGGAATGAGCAGTTCTTC. As protein: CASSVVTSASWNEQFF.

The gene calls are TRBV2 and TRBJ1-2, with 7 bases matching TRBD1. V trimming: 2 bases; J trimming: 4 bases; junction bases outside the gene matches: 7. Germline V gene sequence: CDR1 SNHLY, CDR2 FYNNEI. This CDR3 has 15 residues. The CDR3 region is CASSEKGTAVYGYTF. The CDR3 DNA sequence: TGTGCCAGCAGTGAAAAGGGGACAGCCGTCTATGGCTACACCTTC.

The rearrangement uses TRBV6-2 or TRBV6-3 and TRBJ2-4, with D perhaps being TRBD1 or TRBD2 (5 bases each). Germline V gene sequence: CDR1 MNHEY, CDR2 SVGEGT. The CDR3 is made up of 16 amino acids. V lost 1 base, J lost 5 bases, and 15 bases lay in between. The DNA of the CDR3 is TGTGCCAGCAGTTACTACCTTGGGGGTCTCGAAAACATTCAGTACTTC. Translation: CASSYYLGGLENIQYF.

CDR3 in DNA: TGTGCCACCAGCAGACCCCCCGGGGGCCACGAGCAGTACTTC. Encoded protein: CATSRPPGGHEQYF. V gene TRBV15 combines with J gene TRBJ2-7, with D perhaps given as TRBD1 or TRBD2 (6 bases each). Germline V gene lookup returns CDR1 LNHNV and CDR2 YYDKDF (reference sequence). The germline V and J ends were trimmed by 2 bases and 5 bases, with 13 bases remaining between them. This CDR3 is built from 14 residues.

The chain links TRBV6-5 to TRBJ2-7; D gene unclear. The V and J ends lost 5 bases and 4 bases respectively, with 12 bases between them. The germline gives CDR1 MNHEY, CDR2 SVGAGI. The CDR3 has 13 amino acids. CDR3 nucleotides: TGTGCCAGCAGTCCCCTCCCGAGTTACGAGCAGTACTTC. Translating gives CASSPLPSYEQYF.

The CDR3 reads CASSQVGGPGETQYF. CDR3 nucleotide sequence: TGTGCCAGCAGCCAAGTCGGCGGCCCTGGCGAGACCCAGTACTTC. The chain joins TRBV14 to TRBJ2-5; D call uncertain. V lost 1 base and J lost 5, with 14 bases in between. The CDR3 extends over 15 amino acids. In germline, CDR1 is SGHDN, CDR2 FVKESK.

This clone occurred once. The chain links TRBV13 to TRBJ2-1, with TRBD1 identical over 9 bases. V shed 5 bases and J 4 bases; nucleotides not matched to a gene: 6. The CDR3 spans 15 residues. Looked up from germline, CDR1 is PRHDT and CDR2 is FYEKMQ (reference sequence). The CDR3 DNA reads TGTGCCAGCAGCGGACAGGGGAAAGTTTACAATGAGCAGTTCTTC. Its translation is CASSGQGKVYNEQFF.

CDR3 region: CASSSRDRGYGYTF. In nucleotides, the CDR3 is TGTGCCAGCAGTTCCCGGGACAGGGGTTATGGCTACACCTTC. This chain uses TRBV6-5 with TRBJ1-2; 10 nucleotides match TRBD1. This CDR3 is 14 amino acids long. The germline CDR1 and CDR2 sequences are MNHEY and SVGAGI. Trimming removed 4 bases from V and 5 bases from J; junction bases left unmatched: 4.

The genes are TRBV4-3 and TRBJ1-5, with D possibly matching TRBD1 (5 bases). Looked up from germline, CDR1 is LGHNA and CDR2 is YSLEER. CDR3 length: 13 residues. Trimming cost V 0 bases and J 7 bases, with 7 bases left between them. Here the CDR3 DNA reads TGCGCCAGCAGCCAAGACAGGGACCAGCCCCAGCATTTT. Amino acid sequence: CASSQDRDQPQHF.

This clone is a singleton in its sample. The rearrangement uses TRBV27 and TRBJ1-1, with TRBD1 matching over 10 bases. The germline V gene encodes CDR1 MNHEY and CDR2 SMNVEV (reference sequence). The CDR3 length is 15 residues. The trim removed 7 bases at V and 4 bases at J, leaving 9 bases unmatched. The CDR3 loop is CASTKDRGFSTEAFF. CDR3 in DNA: TGTGCCAGCACCAAGGACAGGGGGTTTAGCACTGAAGCTTTCTTT.

This chain uses TRBV7-2 with TRBJ2-1; 7 nucleotides match TRBD2. The germline gives CDR1 SGHTA, CDR2 FQGNSA. The CDR3 extends over 15 amino acids. Unmatched junction bases numbered 9, after V lost 2 bases and J lost 8 bases. The CDR3, as DNA: TGTGCCAGCAGCTTAAGACGTCGAGGGAGGGATGAGCAGTTCTTC. It specifies CASSLRRRGRDEQFF.